The 17 T cell receptor beta chains presented below share a single source sample, sequenced in a study of T cell repertoires in cytomegalovirus infection. MiXCR, run by TCRdb on the reads, gives a single entry per CDR3 protein. Of about 300,000 distinct CDR3 sequences listed, roughly 25% are singletons. Sequenced sample: PBMCs. All receptors come from a human donor in good health (CMV status not recorded). Some clones in this sample may be carry-over from other donors' samples.

As DNA, the CDR3 is TGTGCCAGCAGTCCCTGGGGGGGGCCTGATAGCACAGATACGCAGTATTTT. It codes for CASSPWGGPDSTDTQYF. The chain carries TRBV28 and TRBJ2-3, with D possibly matching TRBD2 (7 bases). With 5 bases removed from V and 0 bases from J, the gap between germline ends came to 18 bases. CDR3 length equals 17 residues. Germline V CDR1 and CDR2: MDHEN, SYDVKM.

The V gene is TRBV20-1, the J gene TRBJ1-1; the D gene is possibly TRBD1 (5 bases). Trimming cost V 2 bases and J 6 bases, with 22 bases left between them. This CDR3 spans 16 amino acids. Germline CDR1 and CDR2: DFQATT and SNEGSKA (reference sequence). For the CDR3, the DNA is TGCAGTGCTAGACGTCGGGACGGACTCCCTAACCCTGAAGCTTTCTTT. It specifies CSARRRDGLPNPEAFF.

This chain uses TRBV20-1 with TRBJ2-1, with D perhaps TRBD1 (5 bases). In germline, CDR1 is DFQATT, CDR2 SNEGSKA (reference sequence). Trimming pared 5 bases from V and 8 bases from J, leaving 10 bases between. CDR3 length equals 11 residues. CDR3 bases: TGCAGTGCTTCAGGGTGGGATGAGCAGTTCTTC. Translated: CSASGWDEQFF.

This clonotype was seen a handful of times. The rearrangement links TRBV20-1 to TRBJ2-3; no reliable D call. Between the trimmed V and J ends, which lost 4 bases and 0 bases, there was a span of 5 bases. The CDR3 has 12 residues. In germline, CDR1 is DFQATT, CDR2 SNEGSKA (reference sequence). CDR3 DNA: TGCAGTGCTATTGACAGCACAGATACGCAGTATTTT. Encoded protein: CSAIDSTDTQYF.

This sequence joins TRBV6-1 and TRBJ1-5, with 9 bases fitting TRBD1. This CDR3 region has 15 residues. CDR1 is MNHNS and CDR2 is SASEGT in the germline V gene. The ends lost 7 bases at V and 0 bases at J; junction bases unmatched: 4. CDR3 loop: CASIRTGASNQPQHF. The CDR3 nucleotides are TGTGCCAGCATTAGGACAGGGGCTAGCAATCAGCCCCAGCATTTT.

V usage is TRBV6-5 and J usage is TRBJ2-2; 9 bases align to TRBD2. The junction had 10 bases not matched to a gene; V was cut back by 0 bases and J by 5 bases. Germline values: CDR1 MNHEY, CDR2 SVGAGI. There are 18 residues in the CDR3. This CDR3 reads CASSYSRSGRLRTGELFF. The CDR3 DNA follows: TGTGCCAGCAGTTACTCGAGGAGCGGGAGGTTACGGACCGGGGAGCTGTTTTTT.

This clonotype was recorded many times. The chain couples TRBV12-3 or TRBV12-4 to TRBJ1-1; unclear D gene. The CDR3 consists of 12 residues. The V end was cut by 3 bases, the J end by 10 bases, with 12 bases between. The CDR3 sequence: CASSFPKGGAFF. The CDR3 nucleotides read TGTGCCAGCAGTTTCCCCAAGGGAGGAGCTTTCTTT.

The chain combines TRBV27 with TRBJ2-1; 14 bases align to TRBD2. The CDR3 totals 16 residues. Germline CDR1 is MNHEY and CDR2 is SMNVEV (reference sequence). The V gene end was trimmed by 5 bases and the J gene end by 7 bases; junction bases not matched to a gene: 7. CDR3 sequence reads: CASSLRLAGGENEQFF. CDR3 bases: TGTGCCAGCAGTCTCAGACTAGCGGGAGGGGAAAATGAGCAGTTCTTC.

There are many counts of this clonotype. This sequence joins TRBV7-2 and TRBJ2-3, with D perhaps given as TRBD1 or TRBD2 (5 bases each). Germline V gene lookup returns CDR1 SGHTA and CDR2 FQGNSA. V was shortened by 5 bases and J by 1 base, with 10 bases between the two germline ends. The length of the CDR3 is 14 residues. The CDR3 is CASSLGTGTDTQYF. CDR3 DNA: TGTGCCAGCAGCCTAGGGACGGGCACAGATACGCAGTATTTT.

This clonotype was recorded at least ten times. The chain couples TRBV7-2 to TRBJ2-1; 13 bases align to TRBD2. Germline CDR1 SGHTA, CDR2 FQGNSA. Germline trimming cut 5 bases from V and 3 bases from J; bases unmatched to any gene: 7. The CDR3 runs 17 residues. CDR3 coding DNA: TGTGCCAGCAGCGCGACTAGCGGGAGGAGCCACTACAATGAGCAGTTCTTC. Amino acids: CASSATSGRSHYNEQFF.

The chain couples TRBV20-1 to TRBJ2-3; 11 bases agree with TRBD2. Germline V gene lookup returns CDR1 DFQATT and CDR2 SNEGSKA (reference sequence). V lost 3 bases, J lost 2 bases, and 4 bases stayed unmatched. This CDR3 has 15 residues. The CDR3 here is CSASPTSGVTDTQYF. CDR3 bases: TGCAGTGCTAGTCCGACTAGCGGGGTCACAGATACGCAGTATTTT.

This clonotype has at least ten counts. This chain joins TRBV7-2 and TRBJ2-1; D may correspond to TRBD1 or TRBD2 (6 bases each). The germline V gene has CDR1 SGHTA and CDR2 FQGNSA. The length of the CDR3 is 18 residues. Trimming cost V 5 bases and J 0 bases, with 20 bases left between them. The CDR3 region has the DNA TGTGCCAGCAGCCCACGGCTGGGGGGCACTAGCTCCTACAATGAGCAGTTCTTC. The encoded protein is CASSPRLGGTSSYNEQFF.

This clonotype has ten or more counts. The chain links TRBV10-3 to TRBJ2-7; 11 nucleotides line up with TRBD2. The CDR3 runs 15 residues. Germline V gives CDR1 ENHRY, CDR2 SYGVKD. The V and J ends lost 6 bases and 5 bases, in that order; junction bases with no gene match: 9. The CDR3 loop is CAIRKTTSGGDEQYF. The CDR3 coding sequence is TGTGCCATCAGGAAAACCACTAGCGGGGGTGACGAGCAGTACTTC.

This sequence joins TRBV7-9 and TRBJ1-3; tentative D call: TRBD1 (6 bases). Germline CDR1 and CDR2: SEHNR and FQNEAQ (reference sequence). CDR3 length equals 16 residues. Trimming removed 0 bases at V and 2 bases at J, with 11 bases between. The CDR3 bases are TGTGCCAGCAGCTTAGCGTCCAGGGGAGCTGGAAACACCATATATTTT. It yields the protein CASSLASRGAGNTIYF.

The chain is built from TRBV4-2 and TRBJ1-1; D is unresolved. Germline V gene data show CDR1 as LGHNA and CDR2 as YNFKEQ. The CDR3 spans 15 residues. The V end lost 1 base, the J end lost 3 bases, and 12 bases lay between the germline ends. The DNA for the CDR3 is TGTGCCAGCAGCCAAGTTGGAGAGGCGGACACTGAAGCTTTCTTT. Encoded protein: CASSQVGEADTEAFF.

This clonotype came up many times. The V and J genes are TRBV5-6 and TRBJ2-2; D is perhaps TRBD2 (6 bases). This CDR3 contains 16 residues. The germline V and J ends were trimmed by 3 bases and 7 bases, with 19 bases remaining between them. CDR1 is SGHDT, CDR2 YYEEEE, per germline. CDR3: CASSWGLTNVVGELFF. CDR3 nucleotide sequence: TGTGCCAGCAGCTGGGGACTGACGAACGTTGTCGGGGAGCTGTTTTTT.

The chain uses TRBV15 and TRBJ2-5; no firm D call. The CDR3 is 14 amino acids. The germline V gene encodes CDR1 LNHNV and CDR2 YYDKDF (reference sequence). Trimming took off 3 bases at V and 2 bases at J, with 10 bases between the two ends. This chain's CDR3 is CATSRVNKQETQYF. The CDR3 DNA reads as TGTGCCACCAGCAGGGTTAACAAGCAAGAGACCCAGTACTTC.